Shown below are 27 T cell receptor beta chains from a single sample sequenced in a study of CD8 T cells in ankylosing spondylitis (dated by TCRdb to about 2017). Library construction relied on 5' RACE. The instrument was an Illumina HiSeq 2500. In TCRdb, the public reads were trimmed at Q25 with fastp and aligned with MiXCR, with productive beta chains retained. Identical CDR3 protein sequences are pooled into one entry, listed with their most common genes and DNA. This sample is represented by more than 30,000 distinct CDR3 sequences; roughly an eighth of them were singletons. The top ten clonotypes cover less than 35% of the sample. The sample was synovial fluid, either unsorted or a sorted T cell fraction (not recorded which). The receptors were gathered from a male donor with ankylosing spondylitis.

This clonotype was seen ten or more times. V and J are TRBV28 and TRBJ2-7; D is unclear. This CDR3 is built from 13 residues. V lost 3 bases to trimming and J lost 2 bases, with 8 bases between them. Germline CDR1 and CDR2: MDHEN and SYDVKM. In nucleotides, the CDR3 is TGTGCCAGCAGTTTCGGCAGCCCCTACGAGCAGTACTTC. This encodes CASSFGSPYEQYF.

This clonotype has at least ten counts. The V call is TRBV6-4, the J call TRBJ2-1; 7 positions agree with TRBD2. The CDR3 runs to 15 residues. V was clipped by 3 bases and J by 10 bases; unmatched bases: 12. Looked up from germline, CDR1 is MRHNA and CDR2 is SNTAGT. CDR3 in amino acids: CASSEGRDYNGEQFF. The CDR3 region has the DNA TGTGCCAGCAGTGAAGGACGGGACTATAACGGGGAGCAGTTCTTC.

This chain joins TRBV19 and TRBJ2-2; D is tentatively TRBD1 or TRBD2 (7 bases each). The ends were cut back, 7 bases at V and 1 base at J, with 13 bases in the middle. CDR1 is LNHDA, CDR2 SQIVND, per germline (reference sequence). The CDR3 has 15 amino acids. The CDR3 DNA sequence: TGTGCCAGTATGGGGGGGACAGTGAACACCGGGGAGCTGTTTTTT. Protein sequence: CASMGGTVNTGELFF.

This clonotype was recorded a few times. The V gene is TRBV11-2, the J gene TRBJ1-1; D is unresolved. Germline CDR1 reads SGHAT; CDR2 reads FQNNGV. The V gene lost 1 base and the J gene lost 11 bases, with 14 bases spanning the gap. CDR3 length equals 13 residues. This chain's CDR3 is CASSLVLAARAFF. CDR3 DNA: TGTGCCAGCAGCTTAGTATTGGCAGCCAGGGCTTTCTTT.

This clonotype has more than one count but fewer than ten. The V and J genes are TRBV20-1 and TRBJ1-2; D is ambiguous. Trimming removed 3 bases from V and 3 bases from J, with 14 bases in between. This CDR3 comprises 14 residues. Germline-derived CDR1 and CDR2 are DFQATT and SNEGSKA (reference sequence). The CDR3 is CSARGSAGDYGYTF. The CDR3 DNA is TGCAGTGCTAGGGGGTCGGCAGGAGACTATGGCTACACCTTC.

This chain connects TRBV4-2 to TRBJ2-1; 10 bases map to TRBD2. Trimming removed 1 base from V and 3 bases from J; junction bases left unmatched: 0. This CDR3 comprises 15 residues. Germline assignment: CDR1 LGHNA and CDR2 YNFKEQ. The CDR3 sequence: CASSQGTSGYNEQFF. CDR3 coding DNA: TGTGCCAGCAGCCAAGGGACTAGCGGCTACAATGAGCAGTTCTTC.

This clonotype has more than one count but fewer than ten. The chain carries TRBV10-3 and TRBJ1-4; tentatively, D is TRBD1 (6 bases). The CDR3 extends over 14 amino acids. Trimming left V 6 bases short and J 2 bases short, with 10 bases between. Germline values: CDR1 ENHRY, CDR2 SYGVKD. For the CDR3, the DNA is TGTGCCATCAGCTCAGGGGCCACTAATGAAAAACTGTTTTTT. Protein: CAISSGATNEKLFF.

The sample holds a few counts of this clonotype. V usage is TRBV6-2 or TRBV6-3 and J usage is TRBJ1-5; D call uncertain. The germline CDR1 and CDR2 sequences are MNHEY and SVGEGT. Trimming removed 6 bases from V and 1 base from J, with 10 bases in between. The length of the CDR3 is 14 residues. The CDR3 bases are TGTGCCAGCAGGAGCCGGGAGAGCAATCAGCCCCAGCATTTT. Translation: CASRSRESNQPQHF.

The rearrangement links TRBV2 to TRBJ1-5; D is undetermined. Germline V lookup: CDR1 SNHLY, CDR2 FYNNEI. Deletions cut 6 bases from V and 3 bases from J, with 12 bases between. The CDR3 extends over 14 amino acids. CDR3 residues: CASSSSRANQPQHF. Written as DNA, the CDR3 is TGTGCCAGCAGCTCATCTAGGGCCAATCAGCCCCAGCATTTT.

This clonotype was observed a few times. J is TRBJ1-3 and V is TRBV7-9, with a possible D match to TRBD1 (5 bases). Trimming pared 10 bases from V and 3 bases from J, leaving 16 bases between. The CDR3 totals 14 residues. The germline gives CDR1 SEHNR, CDR2 FQNEAQ (reference sequence). Here the CDR3 reads CATDKEGSGNTIYF. The CDR3 DNA is TGTGCCACCGACAAGGAGGGGAGTGGAAACACCATATATTTT.

The table lists this clonotype with a few counts. This rearrangement joins TRBV30 to TRBJ1-5; 8 positions match TRBD1. The CDR3 sequence is 15 residues long. The V and J ends lost 1 base and 6 bases, in that order; junction bases with no gene match: 8. Germline values: CDR1 GTSNPN, CDR2 SVGIG (reference sequence). Here the CDR3 reads CAWSAQAGGRQPQHF. The CDR3 nucleotides are TGTGCCTGGAGTGCGCAGGCAGGGGGCCGTCAGCCCCAGCATTTT.

This clonotype was seen a few times. The rearrangement joins TRBV18 to TRBJ1-1, with TRBD1 matching 7 bases. Germline-derived CDR1 and CDR2 are KGHSH and LQKENI. This CDR3 comprises 18 residues. V dropped 4 bases and J dropped 0; count of bases not matched to a gene: 14. CDR3 residues: CASSLDRLTGRLNTEAFF. Written as DNA, the CDR3 is TGTGCCAGCTCACTCGATCGACTGACAGGGCGTTTGAACACTGAAGCTTTCTTT.

This chain links TRBV30 with TRBJ2-6; D is undetermined. Germline CDR1 GTSNPN, CDR2 SVGIG (reference sequence). The CDR3 covers 13 residues. Trimming stripped 6 bases from V and 0 bases from J, with 6 bases between. The CDR3 region has the DNA TGTGCCTGTCATTCCTCTGGGGCCAACGTCCTGACTTTC. Its translation: CACHSSGANVLTF.

This clonotype was picked up a small number of times. This chain links TRBV7-2 with TRBJ2-7; weak D call: TRBD1 (5 bases). The V gene's germline CDR1 is SGHTA and CDR2 FQGNSA. The CDR3 sequence is 15 residues long. V was cut by 7 bases and J by 2 bases, with 18 bases left in between. The CDR3 spells CASNEIDSYTYEQYF. The CDR3, as DNA: TGTGCCAGCAACGAAATCGACAGCTATACCTACGAGCAGTACTTC.

As for this clonotype: The CDR3 does not end in the conserved phenylalanine or tryptophan, so this is likely a read error. The chain uses TRBV13 and TRBJ1-2; no clear D. The CDR3 is made up of 13 amino acids. Trimming shortened V by 7 bases and J by 2 bases, and 11 bases separated the two germline ends. Germline lookup yields CDR1 PRHDT and CDR2 FYEKMQ (reference sequence). Written as DNA, the CDR3 is TGTGCCAGCACCTTTCTGGGGAACTATGGCTACACCATC. This gives the protein CASTFLGNYGYTI.

This clonotype has a count of ten or more. This chain connects TRBV10-3 to TRBJ2-7; D not resolved. This CDR3 comprises 12 residues. Trimming took off 4 bases at V and 2 bases at J, with 6 bases between the two ends. CDR1 ENHRY and CDR2 SYGVKD come from the germline V gene. The CDR3 protein is CAISASTYEQYF. In nucleotides, the CDR3 is TGTGCCATCAGTGCATCTACCTACGAGCAGTACTTC.

The table lists this clonotype with many counts. The rearrangement links TRBV7-8 to TRBJ2-7; weak D call: TRBD1 (6 bases). Trimming removed 5 bases from V and 4 bases from J, with 12 bases in between. The CDR3 sequence is 13 residues long. Germline V gene data show CDR1 as SGHVS and CDR2 as FQNEAQ. CDR3 DNA sequence: TGTGCCAGCAGCCAGGGGTCAGCGTACGAGCAGTACTTC. It translates to CASSQGSAYEQYF.

In this sample, this clonotype turned up many times. This sequence joins TRBV18 and TRBJ2-7; 10 bases line up with TRBD1. This CDR3 is built from 15 residues. Losses at the gene ends were 4 bases for V and 2 bases for J; bases not matched to a gene: 5. Germline assignment: CDR1 KGHSH and CDR2 LQKENI. The CDR3 DNA sequence: TGTGCCAGCTCACGTTGGGACAGGGGAACCTACGAGCAGTACTTC. Its protein product is CASSRWDRGTYEQYF.

This chain uses TRBV25-1 with TRBJ2-3; possibly TRBD2 for D (7 bases). V was pared by 4 bases and J by 2 bases, with 19 bases between. Germline V gives CDR1 MGHDK, CDR2 SYGVNS. There are 17 residues in the CDR3. DNA of the CDR3: TGTGCCAGCAGTGCCCCTGGGCGGGGGCTCCACACAGATACGCAGTATTTT. Residues: CASSAPGRGLHTDTQYF.

The genes are TRBV28 and TRBJ2-7; the D gene is possibly TRBD2 (5 bases). CDR3 length equals 14 residues. Germline CDR1 reads MDHEN; CDR2 reads SYDVKM. Trimming left V 4 bases short and J 1 base short, with 11 bases between. The CDR3 nucleotides read TGTGCCAGCAGTTCCGGGATGTCTTCCTACGAGCAGTACTTC. It yields the protein CASSSGMSSYEQYF.

This clonotype has more than one count but fewer than ten. The chain uses TRBV11-2 and TRBJ1-1, with D tentatively TRBD1 (6 bases). V gave up 7 bases and J gave up 6 bases, with 12 bases separating them. CDR3 length: 12 amino acids. The germline CDR1 and CDR2 sequences are SGHAT and FQNNGV. This chain's CDR3 is CASTSSGAEAFF. DNA of the CDR3: TGTGCCAGCACCTCGTCAGGGGCTGAAGCTTTCTTT.

In this sample, this clonotype turned up a few times. The chain combines TRBV21-1 with TRBJ2-1; the table's D call of TRBD2 was not tested on the DNA. TRBV21-1 counts as a pseudogene. The CDR3 runs 17 residues. CDR3 in amino acids: CASSDPSCGRSYNEQFF. The CDR3 DNA reads TGTGCCAGCAGCGATCCTAGCTGCGGGAGGTCCTACAATGAGCAGTTCTTC.

This chain links TRBV20-1 with TRBJ1-1, with D possibly TRBD1 on 6 matching bases. There are 14 residues in the CDR3. The V end was cut by 3 bases, the J end by 5 bases, with 16 bases between. Germline values: CDR1 DFQATT, CDR2 SNEGSKA (reference sequence). CDR3 sequence (DNA): TGCAGTGCTAGTCGGGGGCACGGGGGGACTGAAGCTTTCTTT. Its translation: CSASRGHGGTEAFF.

The table lists this clonotype with many counts. The chain uses TRBV7-9 and TRBJ2-3; 9 positions match TRBD2. Germline-derived CDR1 and CDR2 are SEHNR and FQNEAQ (reference sequence). The CDR3 is 16 residues long. The V segment lost 2 bases and the J segment 0 bases; nucleotides outside the gene matches: 3. CDR3 coding DNA: TGTGCCAGCAGCTTATTCGCGGGGGGGAGCACAGATACGCAGTATTTT. Translated, it gives CASSLFAGGSTDTQYF.

This clonotype was seen a handful of times. This sequence joins TRBV6-2 or TRBV6-3 and TRBJ2-1; TRBD2 matches 9 bases. This CDR3 has 14 amino acids. The V gene's germline CDR1 is MNHEY and CDR2 SVGEGT. V lost 6 bases to trimming and J lost 6 bases; unmatched junction nucleotides: 6. CDR3 nucleotides: TGTGCCAGCAGCCCCGGGACTAGCAGCAATGAGCAGTTCTTC. Translation gives CASSPGTSSNEQFF.

This clonotype was counted ten times or more. The V gene is TRBV12-3 or TRBV12-4, the J gene TRBJ1-1; D is unresolved. V gave up 2 bases and J gave up 0 bases, with 13 bases separating them. The CDR3 is 16 residues long. The CDR3 bases are TGTGCCAGCAGTTTATTTGATATGACGGTGAACACTGAAGCTTTCTTT. This encodes CASSLFDMTVNTEAFF.

This clonotype was detected ten times or more. This sequence joins TRBV9 and TRBJ2-5, with D possibly being TRBD2 (6 bases). CDR1 SGDLS and CDR2 YYNGEE come from the germline V gene. This CDR3 contains 15 residues. The V gene lost 6 bases and the J gene lost 1 base, with 16 bases spanning the gap. CDR3 sequence (DNA): TGTGCCAGCACCCTGGGGGGACGGCCCCAAGAGACCCAGTACTTC. Amino acid sequence: CASTLGGRPQETQYF.